One TCR beta chain is described in this entry. Its specificity is not known. The data were obtained in a study of CXCR3-negative and CXCR3-positive naive CD8 T cells. The study's findings and limits: Partially decreased CXCR3 expression was recorded after cryopreservation, and fresh PBMCs were used in most assays.

CDR3 length: 18 residues. Germline V gene data show CDR1 as SGHAT and CDR2 as FQNNGV. Libraries of TRB cDNA were made by 5' RACE and carried UMIs. Using the 5' RACE reads, TCRdb records one entry per CDR3 protein without DNA. This specimen shows about 130,000 distinct CDR3 sequences; the ten leading clones hold nearly 0.5%. Sequences were obtained from naive CXCR3- CD8+ T cells from blood. Subset of the sample: CD45RO-CCR7+CD27+CD95- naive CD8+ T cells lacking CXCR3 (TNR3-). This receptor was identified in a human donor in good health. Some clones in this sample may be carry-over from other donors' samples. The rearrangement joins TRBV11-2 to TRBJ2-6; there is no DNA to check the TCRdb D call of TRBD1. The CDR3 is CASSLGLGALHGANVLTF.